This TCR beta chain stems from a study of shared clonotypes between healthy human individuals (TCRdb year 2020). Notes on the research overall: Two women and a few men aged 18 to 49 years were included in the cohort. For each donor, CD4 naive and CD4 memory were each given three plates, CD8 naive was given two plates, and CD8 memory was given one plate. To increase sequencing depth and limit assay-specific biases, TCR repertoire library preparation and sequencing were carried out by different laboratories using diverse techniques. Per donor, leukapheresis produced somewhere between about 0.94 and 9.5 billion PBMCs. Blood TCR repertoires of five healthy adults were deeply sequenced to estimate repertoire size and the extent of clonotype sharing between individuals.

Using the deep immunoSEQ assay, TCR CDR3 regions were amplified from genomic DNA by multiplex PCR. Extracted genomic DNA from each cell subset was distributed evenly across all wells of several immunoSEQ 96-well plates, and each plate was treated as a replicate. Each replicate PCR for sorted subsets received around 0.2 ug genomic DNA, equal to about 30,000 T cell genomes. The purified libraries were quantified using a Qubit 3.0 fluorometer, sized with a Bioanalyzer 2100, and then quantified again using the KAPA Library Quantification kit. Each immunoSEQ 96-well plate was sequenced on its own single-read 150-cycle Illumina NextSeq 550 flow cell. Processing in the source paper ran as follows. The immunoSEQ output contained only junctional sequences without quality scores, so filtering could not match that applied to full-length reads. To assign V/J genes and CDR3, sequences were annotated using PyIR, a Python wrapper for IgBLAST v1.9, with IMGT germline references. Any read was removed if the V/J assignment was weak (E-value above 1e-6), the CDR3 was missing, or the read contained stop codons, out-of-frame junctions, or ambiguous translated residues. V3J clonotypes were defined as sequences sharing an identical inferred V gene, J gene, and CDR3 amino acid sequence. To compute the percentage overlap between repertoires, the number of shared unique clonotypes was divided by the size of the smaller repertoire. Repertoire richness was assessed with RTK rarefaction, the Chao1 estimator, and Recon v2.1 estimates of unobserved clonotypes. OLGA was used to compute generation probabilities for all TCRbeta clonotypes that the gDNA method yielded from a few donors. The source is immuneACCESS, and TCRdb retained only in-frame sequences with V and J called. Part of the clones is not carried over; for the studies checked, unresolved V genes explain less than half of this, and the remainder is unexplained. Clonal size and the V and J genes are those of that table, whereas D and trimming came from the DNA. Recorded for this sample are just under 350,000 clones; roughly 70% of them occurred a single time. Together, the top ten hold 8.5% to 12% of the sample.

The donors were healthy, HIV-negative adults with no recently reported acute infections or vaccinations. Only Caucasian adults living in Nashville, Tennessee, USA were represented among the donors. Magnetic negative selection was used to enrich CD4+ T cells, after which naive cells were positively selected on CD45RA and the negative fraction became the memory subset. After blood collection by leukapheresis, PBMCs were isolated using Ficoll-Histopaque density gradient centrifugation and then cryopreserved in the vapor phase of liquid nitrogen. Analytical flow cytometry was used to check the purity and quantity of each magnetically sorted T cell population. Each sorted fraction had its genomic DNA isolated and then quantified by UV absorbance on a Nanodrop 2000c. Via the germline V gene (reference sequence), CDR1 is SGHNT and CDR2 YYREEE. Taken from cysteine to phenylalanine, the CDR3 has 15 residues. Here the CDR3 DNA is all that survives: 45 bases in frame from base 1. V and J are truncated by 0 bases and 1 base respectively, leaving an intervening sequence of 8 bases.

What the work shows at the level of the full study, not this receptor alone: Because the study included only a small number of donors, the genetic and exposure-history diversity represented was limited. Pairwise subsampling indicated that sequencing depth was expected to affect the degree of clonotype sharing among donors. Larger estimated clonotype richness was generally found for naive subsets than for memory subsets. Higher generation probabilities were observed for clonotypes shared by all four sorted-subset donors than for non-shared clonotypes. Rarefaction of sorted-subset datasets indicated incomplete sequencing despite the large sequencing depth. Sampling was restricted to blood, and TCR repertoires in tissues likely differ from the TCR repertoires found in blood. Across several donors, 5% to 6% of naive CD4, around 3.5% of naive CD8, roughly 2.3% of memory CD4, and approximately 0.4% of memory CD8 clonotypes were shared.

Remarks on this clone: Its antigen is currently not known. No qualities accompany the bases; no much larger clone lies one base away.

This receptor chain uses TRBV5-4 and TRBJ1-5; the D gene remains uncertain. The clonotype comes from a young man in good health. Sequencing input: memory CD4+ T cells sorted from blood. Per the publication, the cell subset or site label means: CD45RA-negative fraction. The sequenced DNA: TGTGCCAGCAGCTTGGCAGGAGGGAGCAATCAGCCCCAGCATTTT. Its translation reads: CASSLAGGSNQPQHF.